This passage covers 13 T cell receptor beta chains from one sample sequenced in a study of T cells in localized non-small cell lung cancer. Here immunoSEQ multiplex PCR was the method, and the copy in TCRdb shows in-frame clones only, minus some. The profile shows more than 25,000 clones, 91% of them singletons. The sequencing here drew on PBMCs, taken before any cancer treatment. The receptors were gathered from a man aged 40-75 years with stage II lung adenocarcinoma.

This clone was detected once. CDR3 coding DNA: TGTGCCAGCAGCTTAGAAGGGCAGCAAGAGACCCAGTACTTC. Its protein product is CASSLEGQQETQYF. The chain uses TRBV11-3 and TRBJ2-5, with D unresolved. The V and J ends lost 0 bases and 2 bases respectively, with 7 bases between them. CDR3 length equals 14 residues. From germline, CDR1 is SGHNT and CDR2 YENEEA.

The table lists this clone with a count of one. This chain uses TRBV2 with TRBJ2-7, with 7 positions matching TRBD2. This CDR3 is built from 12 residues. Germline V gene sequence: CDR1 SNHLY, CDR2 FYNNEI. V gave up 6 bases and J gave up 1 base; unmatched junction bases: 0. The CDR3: CASRGGSYEQYF. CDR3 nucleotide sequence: TGTGCCAGCAGGGGGGGGTCCTACGAGCAGTACTTC.

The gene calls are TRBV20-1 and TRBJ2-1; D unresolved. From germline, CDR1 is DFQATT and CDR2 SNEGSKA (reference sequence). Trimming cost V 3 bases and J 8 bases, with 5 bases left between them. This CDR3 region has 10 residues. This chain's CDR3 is CSASDHEQFF. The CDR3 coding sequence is TGCAGTGCTAGTGACCATGAGCAGTTCTTC.

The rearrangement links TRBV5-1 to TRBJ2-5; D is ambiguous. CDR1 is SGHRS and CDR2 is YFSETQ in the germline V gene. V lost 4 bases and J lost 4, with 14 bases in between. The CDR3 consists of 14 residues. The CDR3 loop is CASSPSGVGETQYF. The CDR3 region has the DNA TGCGCCAGCAGCCCGTCTGGGGTTGGAGAGACCCAGTACTTC. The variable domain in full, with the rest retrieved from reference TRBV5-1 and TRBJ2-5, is KAGVTQTPRYLIKTRGQQVTLSCSPISGHRSVSWYQQTPGQGLQFLFEYFSETQRNKGNFPGRFSGRQFSNSRSEMNVSTLELGDSALYLCASSPSGVGETQYFGPGTRLLVL.

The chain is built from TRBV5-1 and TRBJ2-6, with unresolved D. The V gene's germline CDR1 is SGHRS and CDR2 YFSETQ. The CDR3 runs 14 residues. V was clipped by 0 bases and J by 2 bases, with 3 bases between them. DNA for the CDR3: TGCGCCAGCAGCTTGGAGACTGGGGCCAACGTCCTGACTTTC. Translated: CASSLETGANVLTF.

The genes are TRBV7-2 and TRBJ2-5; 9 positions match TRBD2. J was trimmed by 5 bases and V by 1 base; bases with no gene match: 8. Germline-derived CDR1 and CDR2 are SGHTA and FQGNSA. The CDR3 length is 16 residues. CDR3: CASSLEGGRAWETQYF. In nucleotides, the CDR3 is TGTGCCAGCAGCTTAGAAGGCGGGAGGGCTTGGGAGACCCAGTACTTC.

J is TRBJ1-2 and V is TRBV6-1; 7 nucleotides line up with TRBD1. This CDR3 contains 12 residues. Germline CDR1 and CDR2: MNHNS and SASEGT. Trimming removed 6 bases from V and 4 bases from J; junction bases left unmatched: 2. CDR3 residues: CASRQGVYGYTF. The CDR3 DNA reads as TGTGCCAGCAGGCAGGGGGTCTATGGCTACACCTTC.

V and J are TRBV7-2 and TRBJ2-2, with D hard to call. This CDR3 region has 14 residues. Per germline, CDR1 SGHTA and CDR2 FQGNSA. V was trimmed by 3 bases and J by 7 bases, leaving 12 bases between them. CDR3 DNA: TGTGCCAGCAGCTTGGCAAAATCGGTCGGGGAGCTGTTTTTT. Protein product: CASSLAKSVGELFF.

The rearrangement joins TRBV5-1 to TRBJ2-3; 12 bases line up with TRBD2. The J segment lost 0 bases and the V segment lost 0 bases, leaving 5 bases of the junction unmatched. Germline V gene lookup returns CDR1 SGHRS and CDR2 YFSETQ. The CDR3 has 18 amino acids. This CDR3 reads CASSLVGTSGRSTDTQYF. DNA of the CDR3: TGCGCCAGCAGCTTGGTCGGGACTAGCGGGCGAAGCACAGATACGCAGTATTTT.

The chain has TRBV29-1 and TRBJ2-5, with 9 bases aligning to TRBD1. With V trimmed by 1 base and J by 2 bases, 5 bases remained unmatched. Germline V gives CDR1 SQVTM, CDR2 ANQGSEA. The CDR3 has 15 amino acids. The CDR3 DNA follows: TGCAGCGTTGAAGTCGGGACAGGGAGGCAAGAGACCCAGTACTTC. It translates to CSVEVGTGRQETQYF.

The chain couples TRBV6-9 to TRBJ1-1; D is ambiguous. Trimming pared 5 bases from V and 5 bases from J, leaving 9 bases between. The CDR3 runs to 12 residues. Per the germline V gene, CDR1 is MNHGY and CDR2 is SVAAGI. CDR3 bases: TGTGCCAGCAGTCGCACAGAAACTGAAGCTTTCTTT. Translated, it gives CASSRTETEAFF.

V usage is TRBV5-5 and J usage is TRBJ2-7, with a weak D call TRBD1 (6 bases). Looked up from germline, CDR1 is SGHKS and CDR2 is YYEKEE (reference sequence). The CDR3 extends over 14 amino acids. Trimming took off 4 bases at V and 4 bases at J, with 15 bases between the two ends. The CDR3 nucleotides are TGTGCCAGCAGCCTCACCGACAGGCTTTACGAGCAGTACTTC. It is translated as CASSLTDRLYEQYF. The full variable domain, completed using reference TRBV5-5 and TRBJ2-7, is DAGVTQSPTHLIKTRGQQVTLRCSPISGHKSVSWYQQVLGQGPQFIFQYYEKEERGRGNFPDRFSARQFPNYSSELNVNALLLGDSALYLCASSLTDRLYEQYFGPGTRLTVT.

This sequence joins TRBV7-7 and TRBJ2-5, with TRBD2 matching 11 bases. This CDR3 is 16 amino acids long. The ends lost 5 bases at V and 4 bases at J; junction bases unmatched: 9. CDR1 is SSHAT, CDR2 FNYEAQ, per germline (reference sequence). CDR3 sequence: CASSPTRLAGGETQYF. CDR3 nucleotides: TGTGCCAGCAGCCCCACGCGGCTAGCGGGAGGAGAGACCCAGTACTTC.